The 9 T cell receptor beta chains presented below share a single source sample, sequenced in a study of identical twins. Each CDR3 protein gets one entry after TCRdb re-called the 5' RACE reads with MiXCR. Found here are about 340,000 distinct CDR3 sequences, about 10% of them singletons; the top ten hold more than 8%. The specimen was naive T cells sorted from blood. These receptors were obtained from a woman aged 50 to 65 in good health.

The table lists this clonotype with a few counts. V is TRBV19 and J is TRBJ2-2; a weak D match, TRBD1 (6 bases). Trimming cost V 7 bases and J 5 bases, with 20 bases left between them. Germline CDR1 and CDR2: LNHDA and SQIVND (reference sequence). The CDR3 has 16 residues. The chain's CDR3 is CASTERDTEGTGELFF. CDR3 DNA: TGTGCCAGTACCGAACGGGACACCGAGGGGACCGGGGAGCTGTTTTTT.

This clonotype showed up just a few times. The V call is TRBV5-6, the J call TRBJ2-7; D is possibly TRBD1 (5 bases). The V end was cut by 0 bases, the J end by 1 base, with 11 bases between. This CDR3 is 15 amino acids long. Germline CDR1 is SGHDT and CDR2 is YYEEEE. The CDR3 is CASSLEGATSYEQYV. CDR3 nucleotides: TGTGCCAGCAGCTTGGAAGGGGCTACATCCTACGAGCAGTACGTC.

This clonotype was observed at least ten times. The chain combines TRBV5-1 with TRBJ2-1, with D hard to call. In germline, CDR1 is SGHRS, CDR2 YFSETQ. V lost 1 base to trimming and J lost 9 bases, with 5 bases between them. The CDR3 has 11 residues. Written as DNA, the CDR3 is TGCGCCAGCAGCTTGAGTAGTGAGCAGTTCTTC. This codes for CASSLSSEQFF.

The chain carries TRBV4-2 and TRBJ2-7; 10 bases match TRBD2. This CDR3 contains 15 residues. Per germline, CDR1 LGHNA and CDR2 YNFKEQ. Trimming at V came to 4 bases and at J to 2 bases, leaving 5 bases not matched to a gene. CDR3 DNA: TGTGCCAGCAGCCTTTTAGCGGGAGGAACCTACGAGCAGTACGTC. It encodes CASSLLAGGTYEQYV.

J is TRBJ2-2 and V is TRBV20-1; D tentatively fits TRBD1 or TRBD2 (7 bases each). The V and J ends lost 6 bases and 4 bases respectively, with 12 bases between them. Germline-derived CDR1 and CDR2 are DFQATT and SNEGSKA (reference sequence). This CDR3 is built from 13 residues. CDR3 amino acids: CSARGGPTGELFF. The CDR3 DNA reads TGCAGTGCCAGGGGGGGCCCCACCGGGGAGCTGTTTTTT.

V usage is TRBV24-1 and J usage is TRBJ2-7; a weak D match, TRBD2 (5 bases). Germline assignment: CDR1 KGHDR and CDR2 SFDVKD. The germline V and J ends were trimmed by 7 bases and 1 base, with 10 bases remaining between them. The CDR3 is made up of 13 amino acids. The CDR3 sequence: CATRNGVSYEQYV. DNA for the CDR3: TGTGCCACCAGGAACGGGGTTTCCTACGAGCAGTACGTC.

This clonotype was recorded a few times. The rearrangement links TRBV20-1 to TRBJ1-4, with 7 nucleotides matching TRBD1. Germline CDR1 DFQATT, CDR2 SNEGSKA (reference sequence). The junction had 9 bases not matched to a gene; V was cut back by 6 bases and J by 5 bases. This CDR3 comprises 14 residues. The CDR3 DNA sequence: TGCAGTGCGGTGACGGGACAGCTGAATGAAAAACTGTTTTTT. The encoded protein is CSAVTGQLNEKLFF.

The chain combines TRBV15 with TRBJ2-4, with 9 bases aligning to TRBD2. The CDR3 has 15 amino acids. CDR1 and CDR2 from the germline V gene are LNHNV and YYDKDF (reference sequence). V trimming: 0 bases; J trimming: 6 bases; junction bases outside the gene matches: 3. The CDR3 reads CATSRDRLAVNIQYF. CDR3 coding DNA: TGTGCCACCAGCAGAGATAGACTAGCGGTAAACATTCAGTACTTC. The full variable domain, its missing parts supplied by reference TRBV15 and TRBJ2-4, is DAMVIQNPRYQVTQFGKPVTLSCSQTLNHNVMYWYQQKSSQAPKLLFHYYDKDFNNEADTPDNFQSRRPNTSFCFLDIRSPGLGDTAMYLCATSRDRLAVNIQYFGAGTRLSVL.

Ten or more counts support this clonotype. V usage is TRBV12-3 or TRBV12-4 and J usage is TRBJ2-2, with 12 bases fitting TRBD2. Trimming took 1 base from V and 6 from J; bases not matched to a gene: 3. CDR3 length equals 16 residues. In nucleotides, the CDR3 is TGTGCCAGCAGTTTAGGACTAGCGGGAGTATCCGGGGAGCTGTTTTTT. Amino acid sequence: CASSLGLAGVSGELFF.